This is a list of T cell receptor beta chains from one sample in a study of blood T cell repertoires in COVID-19. Sequencing used immunoSEQ multiplex PCR; TCRdb keeps in-frame clones, though not all of them. The profile shows nearly 200,000 clones, about 82% of them singletons. Sequencing was performed on peripheral blood. The receptors here all came from a man between 60 and 70 years old with COVID-19, enrolled during active disease. CDR3s include the opening cysteine and the closing phenylalanine or tryptophan. The D gene is left open where the match is weak. Size is omitted from some rows. Given values are once, few, many or a class for expanded clones.

D | J | size | length | V | CDR3 | DNA
TRBD2 | TRBJ2-3 | few | 13 | TRBV10-3 | CAIRGGETDTQYF | TGTGCCATTAGGGGAGGGGAGACAGATACGCAGTATTTT
. | TRBJ2-1 | . | 15 | TRBV7-3 | CASSLGGTVYNEQFF | TGTGCCAGCAGCTTAGGGGGGACGGTCTACAATGAGCAGTTCTTC
. | TRBJ1-2 | . | 14 | TRBV2 | CASRPLELNYGYTF | TGTGCCAGCAGACCTTTAGAGCTTAACTATGGCTACACCTTC
TRBD2 | TRBJ2-7 | . | 15 | TRBV6-5 | CASTPGTSGSYEQYF | TGTGCCAGCACCCCCGGAACTAGCGGCTCCTACGAGCAGTACTTC
. | TRBJ1-3 | . | 13 | TRBV28 | CASSWSQPNTIYF | TGTGCCAGCAGTTGGAGTCAGCCAAACACCATATATTTT
TRBD1 | TRBJ1-6 | . | 17 | TRBV7-2 | CASSSITGGVVRSPLHF | TGTGCCAGCAGCTCAATAACAGGGGGGGTAGTACGGTCACCCCTCCACTTT
. | TRBJ2-3 | few | 15 | TRBV3-1/TRBV3-2 | CASSPTRGQRDTQYF | TGTGCCAGCAGCCCCACCAGGGGCCAGCGAGATACGCAGTATTTT
. | TRBJ1-1 | . | 13 | TRBV5-1 | CASSGYGSGEAFF | TGCGCCAGCAGCGGATATGGCTCGGGTGAAGCTTTCTTT
. | TRBJ1-5 | . | 15 | TRBV7-9 | CASSLATAGYQPQHF | TGTGCCAGCAGCTTAGCGACGGCAGGGTATCAGCCCCAGCATTTT
TRBD1 | TRBJ2-3 | . | 15 | TRBV7-9 | CASSSTGTAPDTQYF | TGTGCCAGCAGCTCAACCGGGACAGCCCCAGATACGCAGTATTTT
TRBD2 | TRBJ2-4 | . | 15 | TRBV5-4 | CASSLGRSGRNIQYF | TGTGCCAGCAGCTTGGGAAGGAGCGGGAGGAACATTCAGTACTTC
TRBD1 | TRBJ2-1 | . | 12 | TRBV10-3 | CATTRDRGEQFF | TGTGCCACCACTCGGGACAGGGGTGAGCAGTTCTTC
. | TRBJ2-5 | . | 15 | TRBV3-1/TRBV3-2 | CASSQAGRRGETQYF | TGTGCCAGCAGCCAGGCGGGACGACGGGGAGAGACCCAGTACTTC
. | TRBJ1-3 | once | 13 | TRBV6-5 | CASRLSSGNTIYF | TGTGCCAGCAGACTTAGCTCTGGAAACACCATATATTTT
. | TRBJ2-2 | . | 14 | TRBV24-1 | CATSGKLNTGELFF | TGTGCCACCTCCGGGAAGTTAAACACCGGGGAGCTGTTTTTT
. | TRBJ1-1 | . | 13 | TRBV10-3 | CAISDRRNTEAFF | TGTGCCATCAGTGACAGAAGGAACACTGAAGCTTTCTTT
TRBD1 | TRBJ1-2 | once | 16 | TRBV27 | CASSLSGQGADYGYTF | TGTGCCAGCAGTTTATCGGGACAGGGGGCTGATTATGGCTACACCTTC
TRBD2 | TRBJ2-3 | . | 17 | TRBV5-1 | CASSLAWSGGPTDTQYF | TGCGCCAGCAGCTTGGCCTGGTCGGGAGGGCCTACAGATACGCAGTATTTT
TRBD1 | TRBJ1-1 | few | 14 | TRBV23-1 | CASSVDRVYTEAFF | TGCGCCAGCAGTGTGGACAGGGTCTACACTGAAGCTTTCTTT
. | TRBJ2-1 | once | 15 | TRBV6-5 | CASRVDKSSYNEQFF | TGTGCCAGCAGAGTGGACAAGAGCTCCTACAATGAGCAGTTCTTC
. | TRBJ1-2 | . | 13 | TRBV12-3/TRBV12-4 | CASSPRSGYGYTF | TGTGCCAGCAGTCCGAGGAGTGGATATGGCTACACCTTC
. | TRBJ1-4 | few | 14 | TRBV5-4 | CASSPSGAGEKLFF | TGTGCCAGCAGCCCCTCCGGGGCGGGAGAAAAACTGTTTTTT
TRBD1 | TRBJ1-4 | . | 14 | TRBV27 | CASSNTGGREKLFF | TGTGCCAGCAGTAACACAGGGGGTCGGGAAAAACTGTTTTTT
. | TRBJ1-4 | . | 13 | TRBV6-5 | CASSYTVNEKLFF | TGTGCCAGCAGTTACACGGTTAATGAAAAACTGTTTTTT
. | TRBJ1-1 | . | 13 | TRBV28 | CASSFSQGGRAFF | TGTGCCAGCAGTTTTTCCCAGGGAGGTCGGGCTTTCTTT
. | TRBJ1-2 | . | 16 | TRBV6-1 | CASSVAGDQGGYGYTF | TGTGCCAGCAGTGTAGCAGGGGACCAGGGAGGCTATGGCTACACCTTC
. | TRBJ1-5 | once | 14 | TRBV30 | CAWAGQHSNQPQHF | TGTGCCTGGGCAGGACAGCATAGCAATCAGCCCCAGCATTTT
TRBD1 | TRBJ1-2 | . | 17 | TRBV6-4 | CARGGGQGSLANYGYTF | TGTGCCAGGGGGGGAGGACAGGGGAGTTTAGCTAACTATGGCTACACCTTC
TRBD1 | TRBJ1-1 | . | 14 | TRBV18 | CASSLQGQGATAFF | TGTGCCAGCTCACTACAGGGACAGGGGGCGACAGCTTTCTTT
. | TRBJ1-6 | once | 13 | TRBV5-1 | CASSVGAGSPLHF | TGCGCCAGCAGTGTAGGGGCTGGGTCACCCCTCCACTTT